Following are 21 T cell receptor beta chains from one sample sequenced in a study of cytomegalovirus exposure and HLA in healthy donors. The PCR had 60 Vbeta and 13 Jbeta primers. Clones were read by immunoSEQ multiplex PCR, and TCRdb kept only the in-frame ones, dropping some. This sample yields some 190,000 clones, of which 75% to 85% are seen a single time; around 1.5% belongs to the top ten. Sequencing input: PBMCs. The origin of the receptors is a young man in good health and CMV-seronegative.

In regard to this clone: Other DNA sequences in this specimen translate into the identical CDR3. The chain couples TRBV9 to TRBJ2-7, with a possible D match to TRBD1 (5 bases). The germline V gene encodes CDR1 SGDLS and CDR2 YYNGEE. The length of the CDR3 is 14 residues. Trimming left V 3 bases short and J 5 bases short, with 15 bases between. The CDR3 reads CASSGQGWLDEQYF. The CDR3 bases are TGTGCCAGCAGCGGGCAGGGTTGGTTGGACGAGCAGTACTTC.

The V gene is TRBV7-9, the J gene TRBJ1-2, with 8 bases aligning to TRBD1. This CDR3 is built from 12 residues. Looked up from germline, CDR1 is SEHNR and CDR2 is FQNEAQ (reference sequence). With 5 bases clipped from V and 8 bases from J, the junction kept 4 bases outside the gene matches. In DNA form, the CDR3 reads TGTGCCAGCAGCCCGGACAGGGAGGGCTACACCTTC. This encodes CASSPDREGYTF.

The genes are TRBV6-5 and TRBJ2-1, with 13 bases identical to TRBD2. CDR3 length: 15 amino acids. The trim removed 6 bases at V and 5 bases at J, leaving 4 bases unmatched. Germline CDR1 reads MNHEY; CDR2 reads SVGAGI. In DNA form, the CDR3 reads TGTGCCAGCAGAAGGACTAGCGGGAGACACAATGAGCAGTTCTTC. Protein: CASRRTSGRHNEQFF.

The chain combines TRBV25-1 with TRBJ2-3; D gene uncertain. Per germline, CDR1 MGHDK and CDR2 SYGVNS. The ends were cut back, 1 base at V and 0 bases at J, with 11 bases in the middle. This CDR3 contains 16 residues. The CDR3 loop reads CASSEFMVGSTDTQYF. For the CDR3, the DNA is TGTGCCAGCAGTGAATTTATGGTCGGGAGCACAGATACGCAGTATTTT.

J is TRBJ1-1 and V is TRBV19, with D possibly TRBD1 on 6 matching bases. V lost 10 bases and J 5 bases, leaving 17 bases between the germline ends. Germline CDR1 reads LNHDA; CDR2 reads SQIVND (reference sequence). The CDR3 extends over 13 amino acids. The CDR3 nucleotides read TGTGCCACCAGTCGAGTCAGGGGAACTGAAGCTTTCTTT. Amino acids: CATSRVRGTEAFF. The variable domain in full, completed from reference TRBV19 and TRBJ1-1, reads DGGITQSPKYLFRKEGQNVTLSCEQNLNHDAMYWYRQDPGQGLRLIYYSQIVNDFQKGDIAEGYSVSREKKESFPLTVTSAQKNPTAFYLCATSRVRGTEAFFGQGTRLTVV.

This sequence joins TRBV15 and TRBJ2-3; 14 nucleotides match TRBD2. The CDR3 loop spans 17 amino acids. V shed 1 base, J shed 4 bases, and the junction held 4 bases outside the gene matches. Germline values: CDR1 LNHNV, CDR2 YYDKDF (reference sequence). CDR3 bases: TGTGCCACCAGCAGAGGCGGGACTAGCGGGAGCGCAGATACGCAGTATTTT. Residues: CATSRGGTSGSADTQYF.

This chain connects TRBV5-1 to TRBJ1-6, with D unclear. From germline, CDR1 is SGHRS and CDR2 YFSETQ. The germline V and J ends were trimmed by 2 bases and 5 bases, with 11 bases remaining between them. The CDR3 spans 15 residues. As DNA, the CDR3 is TGCGCCAGCAGCTTAACCACAACAGATAATTCACCCCTCCACTTT. This translates into CASSLTTTDNSPLHF.

A remark on this clone: The missing conserved phenylalanine or tryptophan at the end of this CDR3 makes a read error likely. The chain couples TRBV28 to TRBJ1-2; D is uncertain. The V end was cut by 5 bases, the J end by 2 bases, with 9 bases between. The CDR3 is 13 residues long. Germline CDR1 MDHEN, CDR2 SYDVKM. CDR3 in DNA: TGTGCCAGCAGTGGCCCAATAAACTATGGCTACACCTCC. This codes for CASSGPINYGYTS.

This clone was detected only once. The chain uses TRBV29-1 and TRBJ2-7; the D gene is possibly TRBD2 (6 bases). The V gene lost 6 bases and the J gene lost 5 bases, with 17 bases spanning the gap. The CDR3 length is 13 residues. Germline V gives CDR1 SQVTM, CDR2 ANQGSEA. Here the CDR3 reads CSVSGRLKDEQYF. In DNA, the CDR3 is TGCAGCGTCTCAGGGAGGCTTAAGGACGAGCAGTACTTC.

V gene TRBV28 combines with J gene TRBJ2-3; 7 bases line up with TRBD1. Germline V gene data show CDR1 as MDHEN and CDR2 as SYDVKM. The CDR3 sequence is 17 residues long. With 5 bases clipped from V and 2 bases from J, the junction kept 13 bases outside the gene matches. CDR3 sequence: CASSTKQGSSYTDTQYF. In nucleotides, the CDR3 is TGTGCCAGCAGTACTAAACAGGGGTCTTCCTACACAGATACGCAGTATTTT.

The chain employs TRBV28 and TRBJ1-1; TRBD1 might be the D (5 bases). The germline V and J ends were trimmed by 7 bases and 0 bases, with 9 bases remaining between them. CDR1 and CDR2 from the germline V gene are MDHEN and SYDVKM. CDR3 size: 13 residues. In nucleotides, the CDR3 is TGTGCCAGCATGGGGCCCCTGAACACTGAAGCTTTCTTT. It specifies CASMGPLNTEAFF. Drawing the rest from reference TRBV28 and TRBJ1-1, the complete variable domain is DVKVTQSSRYLVKRTGEKVFLECVQDMDHENMFWYRQDPGLGLRLIYFSYDVKMKEKGDIPEGYSVSREKKERFSLILESASTNQTSMYLCASMGPLNTEAFFGQGTRLTVV.

The V gene is TRBV7-2, the J gene TRBJ2-5; no firm D call. Trimming left V 1 base short and J 5 bases short, with 8 bases between. The length of the CDR3 is 13 residues. The germline V gene has CDR1 SGHTA and CDR2 FQGNSA. CDR3 loop: CASSLVGSETQYF. The CDR3 DNA reads as TGTGCCAGCAGCTTAGTCGGGTCGGAGACCCAGTACTTC.

This chain uses TRBV2 with TRBJ2-2, with 7 bases aligning to TRBD2. Germline assignment: CDR1 SNHLY and CDR2 FYNNEI. The junction had 7 bases not matched to a gene; V was cut back by 4 bases and J by 5 bases. CDR3 size: 15 residues. CDR3 sequence: CASSAWGGGTGELFF. For the CDR3, the DNA is TGTGCCAGCAGTGCGTGGGGGGGTGGGACCGGGGAGCTGTTTTTT.

This clone was seen a few times. This rearrangement joins TRBV6-1 to TRBJ2-7; no firm D call. CDR3 length: 15 amino acids. Looked up from germline, CDR1 is MNHNS and CDR2 is SASEGT. Trimming removed 8 bases at V and 1 base at J, with 18 bases between. The CDR3 sequence is CASAGPVADSYEQYF. CDR3 DNA sequence: TGTGCCAGCGCCGGTCCGGTGGCGGATTCCTACGAGCAGTACTTC.

The chain carries TRBV7-9 and TRBJ2-6; D is perhaps TRBD2 (6 bases). Germline V gives CDR1 SEHNR, CDR2 FQNEAQ (reference sequence). Between the trimmed V and J ends, which lost 8 bases and 2 bases, there was a span of 7 bases. CDR3 length: 13 amino acids. CDR3 sequence (DNA): TGTGCCAGCGGGGGGACTGGGGCCAACGTCCTGACTTTC. As protein: CASGGTGANVLTF.

The genes are TRBV5-4 and TRBJ2-5; 7 bases fit TRBD1. The V segment lost 3 bases and the J segment 1 base; nucleotides outside the gene matches: 0. The CDR3 is 13 amino acids. Germline loops: CDR1 SGHNT, CDR2 YYREEE (reference sequence). The CDR3 nucleotides read TGTGCCAGCAGCTGGGACAGCCAAGAGACCCAGTACTTC. Its translation: CASSWDSQETQYF.

The chain is built from TRBV9 and TRBJ1-1; the D gene is possibly TRBD1 (5 bases). Germline CDR1 and CDR2: SGDLS and YYNGEE. CDR3 length: 13 residues. Trimming stripped 0 bases from V and 4 bases from J, with 7 bases between. In DNA form, the CDR3 reads TGTGCCAGCAGCGTAGCAGGGCTCACTGAAGCTTTCTTT. Translating gives CASSVAGLTEAFF.

This clone came up once. This rearrangement joins TRBV15 to TRBJ2-7; 7 bases agree with TRBD1. The ends lost 8 bases at V and 2 bases at J; junction bases unmatched: 9. The CDR3 has 14 residues. Germline CDR1 reads LNHNV; CDR2 reads YYDKDF (reference sequence). CDR3 loop: CATGGTAFTYEQYF. In DNA form, the CDR3 reads TGTGCCACCGGTGGGACAGCTTTTACCTACGAGCAGTACTTC.

The chain recombines TRBV25-1 with TRBJ2-1; 9 nucleotides match TRBD1. The CDR3 has 15 residues. V trimming: 4 bases; J trimming: 4 bases; junction bases outside the gene matches: 5. Looked up from germline, CDR1 is MGHDK and CDR2 is SYGVNS. The CDR3 DNA reads as TGTGCCAGCAGTGCCCGGACAGGGGTGTACAATGAGCAGTTCTTC. Protein product: CASSARTGVYNEQFF.

V usage is TRBV19 and J usage is TRBJ2-2, with D tentatively TRBD1 (6 bases). CDR3 size: 16 residues. The V gene lost 3 bases and the J gene lost 2 bases, with 13 bases spanning the gap. Germline V gives CDR1 LNHDA, CDR2 SQIVND (reference sequence). CDR3 sequence: CASSISWGRNTGELFF. Written as DNA, the CDR3 is TGTGCCAGTAGTATCTCTTGGGGGCGAAACACCGGGGAGCTGTTTTTT.

The gene calls are TRBV6-5 and TRBJ1-5, with no clear D. The CDR3 covers 14 residues. The V end was cut by 2 bases, the J end by 1 base, with 6 bases between. Per the germline V gene, CDR1 is MNHEY and CDR2 is SVGAGI. CDR3 DNA: TGTGCCAGCAGTTACGGGCAGAGCAATCAGCCCCAGCATTTT. It translates to CASSYGQSNQPQHF.